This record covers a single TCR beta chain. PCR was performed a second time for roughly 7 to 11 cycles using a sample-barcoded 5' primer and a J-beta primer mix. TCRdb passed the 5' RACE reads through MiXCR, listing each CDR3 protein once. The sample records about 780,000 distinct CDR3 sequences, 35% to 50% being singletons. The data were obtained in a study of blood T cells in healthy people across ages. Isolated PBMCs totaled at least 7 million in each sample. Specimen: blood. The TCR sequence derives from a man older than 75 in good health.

CDR3 residues: CASSVRDRGAQYF. The CDR3 DNA follows: TGTGCCAGCAGCGTACGAGATCGGGGGGCGCAGTATTTT. The rearrangement joins TRBV9 to TRBJ2-3; 7 nucleotides match TRBD2. CDR1 and CDR2 (germline): SGDLS, YYNGEE. The CDR3 spans 13 residues. The V and J ends lost 1 base and 10 bases, in that order; junction bases with no gene match: 6.